The clone carrying this T cell receptor (beta chain) is a singleton in its sample. This specimen comes from a study of blood T cell repertoires in COVID-19. About the research overall: Sources were T cells, B-cell-depleted T cells, or PBMCs; the material itself was cDNA or gDNA.

This CDR3 has 15 amino acids. Germline V CDR1 and CDR2: MRHNA, SNTAGT. Germline trimming cut 6 bases from V and 2 bases from J; bases unmatched to any gene: 1. Sequencing was performed with immunoSEQ multiplex PCR; in TCRdb, only in-frame clones are kept and a portion is missing. The sample lists about 62,000 clones; roughly nine tenths were seen once. The TCR sequence derives from a woman in her sixties with COVID-19, enrolled during active disease. This rearrangement joins TRBV6-4 to TRBJ2-3, with TRBD2 matching 14 bases. The sequenced sample was peripheral blood. The CDR3 sequence: CASRGLAGDTDTQYF. CDR3 bases: TGTGCCAGCAGGGGACTAGCGGGAGACACAGATACGCAGTATTTT.